The 15 T cell receptor beta chains given below trace back to one sample, sequenced in a study of T cell responses to AZD1222 COVID-19 vaccine. The data were produced by immunoSEQ multiplex PCR, yet TCRdb's version contains in-frame clones alone and is incomplete. The sample has about 120,000 clones, 70% to 90% seen once. The sequencing used peripheral blood, collected on day 0 of AZD1222 vaccination. The receptors originated from an adult in good health.

The chain employs TRBV4-1 and TRBJ2-3, with 7 positions matching TRBD2. From germline, CDR1 is MGHRA and CDR2 YSYEKL. V dropped 4 bases and J dropped 3; count of bases not matched to a gene: 4. The CDR3 consists of 14 residues. CDR3 residues: CASSPPSGTDTQYF. The CDR3, as DNA: TGCGCCAGCAGCCCACCTAGCGGAACAGATACGCAGTATTTT.

This sequence joins TRBV7-8 and TRBJ1-1; D unclear. The CDR3 contains 13 residues. CDR1 and CDR2 (germline): SGHVS, FQNEAQ. Trimming left V 6 bases short and J 1 base short, with 9 bases between. The CDR3, as DNA: TGTGCCAGCAGGCCCGACTGGAACACTGAAGCTTTCTTT. This codes for CASRPDWNTEAFF. Complete variable domain (other parts from reference TRBV7-8 and TRBJ1-1): GAGVSQSPRYKVAKRGQDVALRCDPISGHVSLFWYQQALGQGPEFLTYFQNEAQLDKSGLPSDRFFAERPEGSVSTLKIQRTQQEDSAVYLCASRPDWNTEAFFGQGTRLTVV.

The chain joins TRBV20-1 to TRBJ2-3, with no clear D. Germline V gene lookup returns CDR1 DFQATT and CDR2 SNEGSKA (reference sequence). Trimming cost V 8 bases and J 11 bases, with 17 bases left between them. The CDR3 is 11 residues long. Written as DNA, the CDR3 is TGCAGTCCTTCGACTGTGCCAGGGCAGTATTTT. Translating it yields CSPSTVPGQYF.

V gene TRBV19 combines with J gene TRBJ2-2; the D is unclear. Germline loops: CDR1 LNHDA, CDR2 SQIVND (reference sequence). The CDR3 is made up of 11 amino acids. Trimming took 3 bases from V and 6 from J, leaving 2 bases between them. The CDR3 loop reads CASSMAGELFF. In nucleotides, the CDR3 is TGTGCCAGTAGTATGGCCGGGGAGCTGTTTTTT.

The V call is TRBV4-1, the J call TRBJ2-4; tentatively, D is TRBD2 (7 bases). Deletions cut 0 bases from V and 6 bases from J, with 18 bases between. From germline, CDR1 is MGHRA and CDR2 YSYEKL. The CDR3 consists of 17 residues. The CDR3 DNA reads TGCGCCAGCAGCCAAGAAGGGTTGCGGGGAGGGGGAAACATTCAGTACTTC. Amino acid sequence: CASSQEGLRGGGNIQYF.

This clone was counted only a few times. The rearrangement links TRBV11-2 to TRBJ2-7, with 8 bases lining up with TRBD1. Germline CDR1 SGHAT, CDR2 FQNNGV. CDR3 length: 16 amino acids. Trimming took 0 bases from V and 0 from J; bases not matched to a gene: 4. CDR3 residues: CASSLETGGFSYEQYF. CDR3 DNA sequence: TGTGCCAGCAGCTTAGAAACAGGGGGGTTCTCCTACGAGCAGTACTTC.

The chain recombines TRBV6-5 with TRBJ1-5; D is uncertain. This CDR3 is 13 amino acids long. V was cut by 8 bases and J by 7 bases, with 15 bases left in between. Per germline, CDR1 MNHEY and CDR2 SVGAGI. This CDR3 is CASDRAEGQPQHF. In DNA, the CDR3 is TGTGCCAGCGATCGGGCGGAGGGACAGCCCCAGCATTTT.

The chain recombines TRBV25-1 with TRBJ1-1, with TRBD1 as a possible D gene (6 bases). CDR3 size: 15 residues. V dropped 8 bases and J dropped 3 bases, with 19 bases sitting between them. CDR1 and CDR2 from the germline V gene are MGHDK and SYGVNS. CDR3 sequence: CASYAGANGDTEAFF. The CDR3 DNA reads TGTGCCAGCTACGCAGGGGCCAATGGGGACACTGAAGCTTTCTTT.

The rearrangement uses TRBV28 and TRBJ1-5; TRBD1 might be the D (6 bases). The V gene lost 5 bases and the J gene lost 6 bases, with 14 bases spanning the gap. Germline CDR1 and CDR2: MDHEN and SYDVKM. The CDR3 consists of 14 residues. Here the CDR3 reads CASSPRGGSQPQHF. The CDR3 nucleotides read TGTGCCAGCAGTCCGAGGGGGGGGAGTCAGCCCCAGCATTTT.

This chain joins TRBV6-5 and TRBJ2-7; D gene unclear. The length of the CDR3 is 11 residues. Looked up from germline, CDR1 is MNHEY and CDR2 is SVGAGI. V was shortened by 4 bases and J by 3 bases, with 4 bases between the two germline ends. CDR3 residues: CASSSHYEQYF. In nucleotides, the CDR3 is TGTGCCAGCAGTTCCCACTACGAGCAGTACTTC.

V gene TRBV4-2 combines with J gene TRBJ1-1; D call uncertain. This CDR3 is 17 amino acids long. Germline V gene lookup returns CDR1 LGHNA and CDR2 YNFKEQ. V was clipped by 2 bases and J by 3 bases, with 19 bases between them. The CDR3 DNA is TGTGCCAGCAGCCAATATTCCCCCACGTCGGCGGACACTGAAGCTTTCTTT. This gives the protein CASSQYSPTSADTEAFF.

The rearrangement uses TRBV6-5 and TRBJ2-1; TRBD1 is a possible D gene (6 bases). V lost 6 bases to trimming and J lost 8 bases, with 17 bases between them. CDR1 is MNHEY and CDR2 is SVGAGI in the germline V gene. The CDR3 consists of 14 residues. The CDR3 DNA follows: TGTGCCAGCAGGCCGACAGGACGTCCCGATGAGCAGTTCTTC. Amino acids: CASRPTGRPDEQFF.

This chain connects TRBV5-8 to TRBJ1-2; D unclear. The V gene's germline CDR1 is SGHTS and CDR2 YDEGEE. The CDR3 length is 14 residues. V lost 1 base and J lost 4, with 11 bases in between. CDR3 coding DNA: TGTGCCAGCAGCTTGTTCGGCTCTAGCTATGGCTACACCTTC. Protein sequence: CASSLFGSSYGYTF.

The chain recombines TRBV19 with TRBJ1-3, with D hard to call. Germline V gene data show CDR1 as LNHDA and CDR2 as SQIVND (reference sequence). The CDR3 is made up of 13 amino acids. Between the trimmed V and J ends, which lost 5 bases and 4 bases, there was a span of 9 bases. DNA of the CDR3: TGTGCCAGTAGTCCCGCCCCCGGAAACACCATATATTTT. The encoded protein is CASSPAPGNTIYF. The complete variable domain, with remaining parts taken from reference TRBV19 and TRBJ1-3, reads DGGITQSPKYLFRKEGQNVTLSCEQNLNHDAMYWYRQDPGQGLRLIYYSQIVNDFQKGDIAEGYSVSREKKESFPLTVTSAQKNPTAFYLCASSPAPGNTIYFGEGSWLTVV.

The chain is built from TRBV11-2 and TRBJ1-2; D unclear. Deletions cut 0 bases from V and 4 bases from J, with 12 bases between. The CDR3 is 15 amino acids. Germline CDR1 is SGHAT and CDR2 is FQNNGV. The CDR3 bases are TGTGCCAGCAGCTTAGAATTTGAGGACTCCTATGGCTACACCTTC. Its protein product is CASSLEFEDSYGYTF.